This paragraph covers one T cell receptor beta chain sequence. Its antigen specificity is not known. Qualities for individual bases were not recorded, and no much larger clone is one base off. The collaborating institutions used their own protocols to collect whole blood in K2EDTA tubes. For TCRbeta analysis, collaborators shipped samples as frozen whole blood, isolated PBMCs, or DNA extracted from either of those sample types. The immunoSEQ Assay, a bias-controlled multiplex PCR, was used to amplify TCRbeta CDR3 regions from genomic DNA. The paper's data handling went like this. The number of nucleated cells in each sample was estimated from the amplification of reference gene primers within the assay. To quantify the absolute abundance of each unique TCRbeta CDR3 rearrangement, sequence reads were collapsed and filtered. For each sample, productive Simpson clonality was calculated as the square root of Simpson's diversity index over productive rearrangements. Sourced from immuneACCESS, this table was stored by TCRdb with only in-frame sequences that have V and J called. A share of the clones is absent; for the studies checked, an unresolved V gene accounts for under half, and the remainder has no known explanation. V and J calls and clone size follow that table, whereas D and trimming were derived from the DNA. The sample table records 85,000 to 130,000 clones; 80% to 90% of these occur just once. In total, the top ten clones hold over 12% of the sample.

These data come from a study of blood T cell repertoires in COVID-19 (dated by TCRdb to 2019 to 2021). Regarding the study in general: Samples covering the acute and convalescent phases of COVID-19 were provided by collaborators in the United States, Italy and Spain. A freely available public database, intended as a resource for researchers studying the immune response to SARS-CoV-2, is where the repertoires were released. Where HLA class I and class II types were available, the types were taken from metadata supplied by the sample provider, not from assay-based typing. Nearly every sample came with metadata listing a de-identified subject ID, COVID-19 status, age in years and sex. Samples came from the ongoing ImmuneRACE study (first 160 participants) plus 1,254 subjects from 6 global collaborators. The prospective study material was composed of cDNA or gDNA derived from T cells, B-cell-depleted T cells, or PBMCs. The dataset comprised deeply sampled blood TCRbeta repertoires from subjects exposed to, actively infected with, or recovered from COVID-19. Overall study outcomes, separate from this receptor: How much clinical and demographic metadata was included differed by source and by participant, and the metadata was provided uncurated.

V and J lose 3 bases and 2 bases, and a span of 11 bases separates them. The germline V gene provides CDR1 LGHNA and CDR2 YNFKEQ. From the cysteine up to the phenylalanine, the CDR3 has a length of 14 residues. The DNA shown is the 42-base CDR3, in frame from base 1. The TCR sequence derives from a man aged 50-59 years with acute or convalescent COVID-19. The specimen was peripheral blood. The chain employs TRBV4-2 and TRBJ2-7; possibly the D gene is TRBD2, per 6 matching bases. CDR3 sequence: CASSQTSVAYEQYF. Here is the DNA: TGTGCCAGCAGCCAGACTAGTGTTGCCTACGAGCAGTACTTC.